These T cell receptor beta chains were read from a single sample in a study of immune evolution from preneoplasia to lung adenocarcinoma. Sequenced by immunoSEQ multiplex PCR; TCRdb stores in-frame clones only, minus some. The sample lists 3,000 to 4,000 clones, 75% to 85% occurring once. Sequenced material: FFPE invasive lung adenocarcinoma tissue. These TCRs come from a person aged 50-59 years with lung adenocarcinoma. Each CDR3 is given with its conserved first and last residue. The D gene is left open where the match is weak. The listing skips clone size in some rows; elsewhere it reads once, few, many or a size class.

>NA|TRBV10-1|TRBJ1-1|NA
CASRRCRDGNTEAFF
TGCGCCAGCAGACGCTGCAGGGATGGGAACACTGAAGCTTTCTTT
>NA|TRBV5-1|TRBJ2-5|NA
CASSLQLVQETQYF
TGCGCCAGCAGCTTGCAACTAGTACAAGAGACCCAGTACTTC
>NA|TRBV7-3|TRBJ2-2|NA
CASSPRDLGTGELFF
TGTGCCAGCAGCCCCAGGGACCTTGGCACCGGGGAGCTGTTTTTT
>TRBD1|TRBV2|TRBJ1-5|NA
CASSEGWPGGQPQHF
TGTGCCAGCAGTGAGGGCTGGCCAGGGGGTCAGCCCCAGCATTTT
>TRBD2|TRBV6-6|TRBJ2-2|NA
CASSSYTGTSPGELFF
TGTGCCAGCAGTTCCTACACCGGGACTAGTCCCGGGGAGCTGTTTTTT
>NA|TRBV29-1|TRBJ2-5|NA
CSVEDPRGVETQYF
TGCAGCGTTGAAGATCCCAGGGGAGTCGAGACCCAGTACTTC
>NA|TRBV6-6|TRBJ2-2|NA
CASSPKNTGELFF
TGTGCCAGCAGTCCCAAGAACACCGGGGAGCTGTTTTTT
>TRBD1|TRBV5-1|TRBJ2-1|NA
CASRGQGWSDEQFF
TGCGCCAGCAGGGGACAGGGCTGGTCGGATGAGCAGTTCTTC
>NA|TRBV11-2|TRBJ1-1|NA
CASSLEGARYTEAFF
TGTGCCAGCAGCTTAGAGGGGGCTCGGTACACTGAAGCTTTCTTT
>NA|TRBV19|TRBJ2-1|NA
CASSIGSEYNEQFF
TGTGCCAGTAGTATAGGTTCGGAGTACAATGAGCAGTTCTTC
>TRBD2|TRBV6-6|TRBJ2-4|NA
CASSYGEGRQNIQYF
TGTGCCAGCAGTTACGGGGAGGGAAGGCAAAACATTCAGTACTTC
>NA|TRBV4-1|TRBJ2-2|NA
CASSPSYSAGGELFF
TGCGCCAGCAGCCCTTCATATAGCGCGGGTGGGGAGCTGTTTTTT
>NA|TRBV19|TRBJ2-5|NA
CASSMLLDFQETQYF
TGTGCCAGTAGTATGTTATTGGACTTCCAAGAGACCCAGTACTTC
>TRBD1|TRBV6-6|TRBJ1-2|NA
CASSPGQGAGYTF
TGTGCCAGCAGCCCGGGACAGGGGGCTGGCTACACCTTC
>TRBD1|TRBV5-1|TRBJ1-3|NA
CASSTRTGPGNTIYF
TGCGCCAGCAGCACGCGGACAGGGCCTGGAAACACCATATATTTT
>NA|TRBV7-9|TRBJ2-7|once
CASSLGLEQYF
TGTGCCAGCAGCTTAGGCCTCGAGCAGTACTTC
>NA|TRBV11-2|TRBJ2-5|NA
CASSPPGTQETQYF
TGTGCCAGCAGTCCCCCCGGGACACAAGAGACCCAGTACTTC
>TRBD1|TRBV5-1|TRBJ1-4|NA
CASSSGVRGYEKLFF
TGCGCCAGCAGCTCGGGGGTCAGGGGGTATGAAAAACTGTTTTTT
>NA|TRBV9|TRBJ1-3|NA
CASSVMGGHGNTIYF
TGTGCCAGCAGCGTAATGGGGGGCCACGGAAACACCATATATTTT
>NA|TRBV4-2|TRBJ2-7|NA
CASSRTDGTYEQYF
TGTGCCAGCAGCCGCACCGACGGGACCTACGAGCAGTACTTC
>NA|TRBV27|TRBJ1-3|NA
CASKTGSGNTIYF
TGTGCCAGTAAAACAGGCTCTGGAAACACCATATATTTT
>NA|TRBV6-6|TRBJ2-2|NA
CASSYSTGELFF
TGTGCCAGCAGTTATTCCACCGGGGAGCTGTTTTTT
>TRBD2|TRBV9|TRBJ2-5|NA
CASSDRLAGEETQYF
TGTGCCAGCAGCGACCGACTAGCGGGAGAAGAGACCCAGTACTTC
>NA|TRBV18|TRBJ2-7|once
CASSPSLGEQYF
TGTGCCAGCTCACCGTCGCTGGGCGAGCAGTACTTC
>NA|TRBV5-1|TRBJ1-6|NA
CASSLVGMKGSPLHF
TGCGCCAGCAGCTTGGTTGGCATGAAAGGGTCACCCCTCCACTTT
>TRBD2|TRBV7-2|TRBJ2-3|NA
CASSLLAGGPTDTQYF
TGTGCCAGCAGCTTACTAGCGGGGGGTCCCACAGATACGCAGTATTTT
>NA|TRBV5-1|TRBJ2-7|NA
CASSLGQVPSEQYF
TGCGCCAGCAGCTTGGGACAGGTCCCCTCCGAGCAGTACTTC
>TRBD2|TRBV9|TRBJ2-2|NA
CASTLAGVNTGELFF
TGTGCCAGCACCCTAGCGGGAGTCAACACCGGGGAGCTGTTTTTT
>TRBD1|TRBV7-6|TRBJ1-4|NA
CASSPRTGRNEKLFF
TGTGCCAGCAGCCCCAGGACAGGGAGGAATGAAAAACTGTTTTTT
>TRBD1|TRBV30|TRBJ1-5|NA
CAWAGGGYQPQHF
TGTGCCTGGGCAGGGGGCGGTTATCAGCCCCAGCATTTT
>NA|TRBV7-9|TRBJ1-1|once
CASSLERTSAFF
TGTGCCAGCAGCTTAGAGCGGACATCCGCTTTCTTT
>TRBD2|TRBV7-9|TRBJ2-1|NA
CASSFGTSGGGQFF
TGTGCCAGCAGCTTTGGGACTAGCGGGGGGGGTCAGTTCTTC
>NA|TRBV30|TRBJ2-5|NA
CAWSGPSAGPRETQYF
TGTGCCTGGAGTGGCCCTTCCGCCGGACCACGGGAGACCCAGTACTTC
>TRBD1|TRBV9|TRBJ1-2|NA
CASTLDRANYGYTF
TGTGCCAGCACCCTGGACAGGGCTAACTATGGCTACACCTTC
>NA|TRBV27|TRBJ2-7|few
CASSSSSRGRVSEEQYF
TGTGCCAGCAGTTCCTCGTCTCGGGGCAGGGTTTCTGAAGAGCAGTACTTC
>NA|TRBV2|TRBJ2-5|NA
CASRQRGSETQYF
TGTGCCAGCAGGCAGAGGGGGTCAGAGACCCAGTACTTC
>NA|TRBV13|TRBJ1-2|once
CASSLRGEANYGYTF
TGTGCCAGCAGCTTACGGGGTGAAGCTAACTATGGCTACACCTTC
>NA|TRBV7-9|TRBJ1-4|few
CASSLVAANEKLFF
TGTGCCAGCAGCTTAGTCGCAGCTAATGAAAAACTGTTTTTT
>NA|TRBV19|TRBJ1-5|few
CAATEINQPQHF
TGTGCCGCTACAGAGATAAATCAGCCCCAGCATTTT
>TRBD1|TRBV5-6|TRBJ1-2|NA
CASSPQAGGANGYTF
TGTGCCAGCAGCCCCCAGGCAGGGGGCGCAAATGGCTACACCTTC
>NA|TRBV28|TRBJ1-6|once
CASTDPDGGSPLHF
TGTGCCAGCACTGACCCCGACGGGGGTTCACCCCTCCACTTT
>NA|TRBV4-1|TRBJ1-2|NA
CASSLREDYGYTF
TGCGCCAGCAGTCTCCGGGAAGACTATGGCTACACCTTC
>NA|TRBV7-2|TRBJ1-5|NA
CASSLDRNQPQHF
TGTGCCAGCAGCTTGGACAGAAATCAGCCCCAGCATTTT
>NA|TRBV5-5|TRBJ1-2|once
CASSSTPSYGYTF
TGTGCCAGCAGCTCCACCCCATCTTATGGCTACACCTTC
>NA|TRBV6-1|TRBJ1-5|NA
CASSGYSEPQHF
TGTGCCAGCAGTGGATACTCGGAGCCCCAGCATTTT
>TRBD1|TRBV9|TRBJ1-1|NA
CASSASGTAVLNTEAFF
TGTGCCAGCAGCGCCTCCGGGACAGCGGTCCTGAACACTGAAGCTTTCTTT
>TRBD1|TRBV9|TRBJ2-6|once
CASSGQGAFGANVLTF
TGTGCTAGCTCGGGACAGGGGGCTTTTGGGGCCAACGTCCTGACTTTC
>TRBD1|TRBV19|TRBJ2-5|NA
CASSRQGPQETQYF
TGTGCCAGCTCGCGACAGGGTCCCCAAGAGACCCAGTACTTC
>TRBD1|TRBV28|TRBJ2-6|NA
CASSRQGAVFGANVLTF
TGTGCCAGCAGCAGACAGGGGGCGGTATTTGGGGCCAACGTCCTGACTTTC
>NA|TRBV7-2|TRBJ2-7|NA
CASSSGSRREQYF
TGTGCCAGCAGTTCCGGCAGCAGAAGGGAGCAGTACTTC
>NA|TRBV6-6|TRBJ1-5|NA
CASIEGVNQPQHF
TGTGCCAGCATCGAGGGAGTTAATCAGCCCCAGCATTTT
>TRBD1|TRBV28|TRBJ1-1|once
CASRTGSAQAFF
TGTGCCAGCAGGACAGGGTCCGCCCAAGCTTTCTTT
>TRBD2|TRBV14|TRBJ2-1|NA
CASSQGAGGPRAYNEQFF
TGTGCCAGCAGCCAAGGGGCGGGAGGGCCGAGGGCCTACAATGAGCAGTTCTTC
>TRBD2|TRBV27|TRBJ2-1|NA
CASSRTGTTNEQFF
TGTGCCAGCAGTAGGACCGGGACTACCAATGAGCAGTTCTTC
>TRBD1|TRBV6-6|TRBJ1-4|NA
CASSPGGTNEKLFF
TGTGCCAGCAGTCCAGGGGGGACTAATGAAAAACTGTTTTTT
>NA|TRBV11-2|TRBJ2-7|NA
CASSLDLGTKQYF
TGTGCCAGCAGCTTAGATTTGGGGACAAAGCAGTACTTC
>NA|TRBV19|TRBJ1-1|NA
CASSNTLNTEAFF
TGTGCCAGTAGTAACACACTGAACACTGAAGCTTTCTTT
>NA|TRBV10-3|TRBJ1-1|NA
CAISESRSWGTEAFF
TGTGCCATCAGTGAGTCGCGATCGTGGGGGACTGAAGCTTTCTTT
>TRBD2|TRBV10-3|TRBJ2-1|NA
CAIRGLAGGGYNEQFF
TGTGCCATCAGGGGACTAGCGGGGGGCGGGTACAATGAGCAGTTCTTC